This T cell receptor (beta chain) was retrieved from a study of human T cells and chemical hapten exposure. Across the whole study: TCR yields per sample varied mostly from small pooled library volume differences. Study results and caveats: No shift was seen in TCRs above 1 in 1000 frequency with DPC sensitization.

V dropped 5 bases and J dropped 1 base, with 11 bases sitting between them. Germline CDR1 is SGHTA and CDR2 is FQGNSA. The CDR3 is made up of 15 amino acids. Unique molecular identifiers were linked by the library to individual cDNA molecules. Original processing notes: Samples ranged from about 23,224 to 690,600 TCRs, with a median of around 100,000. TCRdb redid the calling of the reads with MiXCR, one entry per CDR3 protein. The V and J calls reflect TCRdb's pipeline rather than the authors' work. The table shows fewer than 150,000 distinct CDR3 sequences, with roughly 8.5% occurring only once. Details on this clonotype: Its specificity is not known.

Before extraction, the whole blood was not fractionated, and total RNA was taken from it. The chain couples TRBV7-2 to TRBJ2-2; D is perhaps TRBD1 (5 bases). The sequencing sample was made of whole blood. The sequence was collected from a human donor in good health. Some clones in this sample may be carry-over from other donors' samples. The CDR3 DNA is TGTGCCAGCAGCCGATTGACAGTGAACACCGGGGAGCTGTTTTTT. Protein: CASSRLTVNTGELFF.